These 8 T cell receptor beta chains share one sample of origin, sequenced in a study of post-analysis software for immune sequencing data. Unique-molecular-identifier-tagged TCR beta cDNA libraries were used. One entry per CDR3 protein, called by TCRdb with MiXCR from the PCR reads. The table lists some 500,000 distinct CDR3 sequences, approximately 45% of them singletons. The study, taken as a whole, reports: TRBV5-6, TRBV5-1 and TRBV20-1 belonged to a set of about five TRBV segments that were more frequent in patients than controls.

Their antigens are not known. Material for sequencing was blood. These receptors originate from a girl aged 10-17 years with multiple sclerosis.

The chain has TRBV24-1 and TRBJ2-6, with 7 positions matching TRBD1. Trimming took 0 bases from V and 1 from J; bases not matched to a gene: 8. There are 19 residues in the CDR3. Germline loops: CDR1 KGHDR, CDR2 SFDVKD. CDR3 in DNA: TGTGCCACCAGTGATTTGGCGACAGGGCCCCCGTCTGGGGCCAACGTCCTGACTTTC. It translates to CATSDLATGPPSGANVLTF.

This clonotype turned up a few times. The chain uses TRBV2 and TRBJ2-3; D call uncertain. This CDR3 region has 13 residues. The V end was cut by 1 base, the J end by 5 bases, with 7 bases between. Per germline, CDR1 SNHLY and CDR2 FYNNEI. CDR3 loop: CASSEGEVDTQYF. In nucleotides, the CDR3 is TGTGCCAGCAGTGAAGGCGAGGTAGATACGCAGTATTTT.

J is TRBJ2-5 and V is TRBV7-9; D not resolved. The J call may be wrong; the DNA end is better matched by TRBJ2-7. CDR1 SEHNR and CDR2 FQNEAQ come from the germline V gene (reference sequence). This CDR3 has 13 residues. The DNA of the CDR3 is TGTGCCAGCAGCCGTGGTCTTTATTACGAGCAGTACTTC. The encoded protein is CASSRGLYYEQYF.

The chain carries TRBV24-1 and TRBJ2-1, with D uncertain. The CDR3 totals 11 residues. V was cut by 5 bases and J by 4 bases, with 2 bases left in between. Germline CDR1 is KGHDR and CDR2 is SFDVKD. The CDR3 sequence: CATSVYNEQFF. The CDR3 DNA sequence: TGTGCCACCAGTGTATACAATGAGCAGTTCTTC.

Points on this clonotype: A junction end diverges from the germline sequence, so it may reflect a read error. This chain joins TRBV11-3 and TRBJ2-7; maybe TRBD2 (6 bases). The CDR3 is 13 amino acids. Germline-derived CDR1 and CDR2 are SGHNT and YENEEA. CDR3 in DNA: TGTGCCAGCAGCCGGGACTCCTCCTACGAGCTGTACTTC. It encodes CASSRDSSYELYF.

This clonotype has just a few counts. The V gene is TRBV5-1, the J gene TRBJ2-1; TRBD2 aligns across 9 bases. Trimming cost V 4 bases and J 2 bases; bases outside gene matches: 10. Germline CDR1 and CDR2: SGHRS and YFSETQ. This CDR3 is built from 17 residues. CDR3 loop: CASSPEASGIPYNEQFF. The CDR3 DNA follows: TGCGCCAGCAGCCCGGAGGCTAGCGGGATCCCCTACAATGAGCAGTTCTTC.

The chain couples TRBV29-1 to TRBJ2-5; D gene unclear. There are 13 residues in the CDR3. In germline, CDR1 is SQVTM, CDR2 ANQGSEA. V was cut by 0 bases and J by 2 bases, with 7 bases left in between. CDR3 DNA: TGCAGCGTTGAAGAGAGGCTACAAGAGACCCAGTACTTC. Translated: CSVEERLQETQYF.

The chain joins TRBV20-1 to TRBJ1-1; 7 nucleotides agree with TRBD1. After removal of 0 bases from V and 0 bases from J, the junction contained 7 bases not matched to a gene. In germline, CDR1 is DFQATT, CDR2 SNEGSKA (reference sequence). CDR3 length: 16 amino acids. CDR3 DNA sequence: TGCAGTGCTAGAGATCCGCAGGGGGGGATGAACACTGAAGCTTTCTTT. This translates into CSARDPQGGMNTEAFF.